The TCR beta chain under discussion was sequenced for a study of blood T cell repertoires in COVID-19. Background on the study: The United States, Italy and Spain provided the acute and convalescent COVID-19 samples.

CDR3 length equals 13 residues. Germline values: CDR1 MNHEY, CDR2 SMNVEV (reference sequence). V shed 6 bases and J shed 1 base, with 9 bases lying between them. This table comes from immunoSEQ multiplex PCR, and its TCRdb copy is limited to in-frame clones, with some not included. This table has under 20,000 clones, about four fifths appearing once. The source of this sequence is a man older than 75 with acute or convalescent COVID-19. The chain joins TRBV27 to TRBJ1-2; D perhaps matches TRBD1 (6 bases). Specimen: peripheral blood. This CDR3 reads CASSPQGNYGYTF. The CDR3 DNA reads TGTGCCAGCAGCCCACAGGGTAACTATGGCTACACCTTC.